Below, 23 T cell receptor beta chains from the same sample are listed, as sequenced in a study of blood T cell repertoires in COVID-19 (dated by TCRdb to 2020 to 2022). The method was the immunoSEQ multiplex PCR assay. The clones in this table, taken by TCRdb from immuneACCESS, are in-frame only. Not every clone is retained; where verified, under half of the shortfall comes from an unresolved V gene, and the cause of the rest is unknown. Counted in this sample were around 250,000 clones; approximately 89% of them appeared once. The ten top clones hold around 2.8% of the sample. The sequenced material came from PBMCs or T cells enriched from blood (not recorded which). The origin of the receptors is a man between 35 and 55 years old who had been exposed to COVID-19.

V and J are TRBV15 and TRBJ2-1; TRBD2 matches at 9 bases. With 2 bases clipped from V and 4 bases from J, the junction kept 6 bases outside the gene matches. Germline CDR1 LNHNV, CDR2 YYDKDF (reference sequence). The CDR3 consists of 16 residues. The chain's CDR3 is CATSRRSGSAYNEQFF. Written as DNA, the CDR3 is TGTGCCACCAGCAGACGTAGCGGGAGTGCATACAATGAGCAGTTCTTC.

The V gene is TRBV11-1, the J gene TRBJ1-1; TRBD1 might be the D (5 bases). With 3 bases removed from V and 3 bases from J, the gap between germline ends came to 14 bases. CDR1 SGHAT and CDR2 FQDESV come from the germline V gene (reference sequence). The CDR3 length is 15 residues. CDR3 nucleotide sequence: TGTGCCAGCAGCTTGGCGCGAACGGGGGACACTGAAGCTTTCTTT. Its protein product is CASSLARTGDTEAFF.

This chain links TRBV28 with TRBJ1-2; TRBD1 aligns across 9 bases. Germline lookup yields CDR1 MDHEN and CDR2 SYDVKM. Trimming took 8 bases from V and 8 from J; bases not matched to a gene: 6. There are 12 residues in the CDR3. The CDR3 region has the DNA TGTGCCAGCCGAGGGACAGGGCGCGGCTACACCTTC. As protein: CASRGTGRGYTF.

The chain joins TRBV4-3 to TRBJ1-6; D call uncertain. The germline V gene encodes CDR1 LGHNA and CDR2 YSLEER. This CDR3 is 15 amino acids long. Trimming removed 0 bases at V and 6 bases at J, with 9 bases between. For the CDR3, the DNA is TGCGCCAGCAGCCAAGATTCACGGGGTAATTCACCCCTCCACTTT. It encodes CASSQDSRGNSPLHF.

The V call is TRBV7-2, the J call TRBJ2-5; no firm D call. This CDR3 has 11 residues. Germline values: CDR1 SGHTA, CDR2 FQGNSA. The V gene lost 5 bases and the J gene lost 5 bases, with 6 bases spanning the gap. CDR3 bases: TGTGCCAGCAGCCCCCGGGAGACCCAGTACTTC. It is translated as CASSPRETQYF.

The chain carries TRBV7-2 and TRBJ1-6; 7 nucleotides line up with TRBD1. This CDR3 has 16 amino acids. Germline assignment: CDR1 SGHTA and CDR2 FQGNSA. V shed 4 bases, J shed 5 bases, and the junction held 8 bases outside the gene matches. The chain's CDR3 is CASSSFGTANNSPLHF. The CDR3 DNA reads as TGTGCCAGCAGCTCCTTCGGGACAGCCAATAATTCACCCCTCCACTTT. Full variable domain (rest looked up from reference TRBV7-2 and TRBJ1-6): GAGVSQSPSNKVTEKGKDVELRCDPISGHTALYWYRQSLGQGLEFLIYFQGNSAPDKSGLPSDRFSAERTGGSVSTLTIQRTQQEDSAVYLCASSSFGTANNSPLHFGNGTRLTVT.

The chain recombines TRBV28 with TRBJ1-3; D perhaps matches TRBD1 (6 bases). This CDR3 has 16 amino acids. Germline V CDR1 and CDR2: MDHEN, SYDVKM. The V end lost 5 bases, the J end lost 4 bases, and 18 bases lay between the germline ends. The CDR3 here is CASSGGPLISGNTIYF. The CDR3 region has the DNA TGTGCCAGCAGTGGGGGCCCTCTTATATCGGGAAACACCATATATTTT.

Remarks on this clone: One junction end disagrees with the germline gene, perhaps due to a read error. The V gene is TRBV28, the J gene TRBJ2-5; 10 bases match TRBD1. CDR1 is MDHEN and CDR2 is SYDVKM in the germline V gene. The CDR3 contains 15 residues. CDR3 bases: TGTGCCAGCAGTATATGGGACAGGGGCAAAGAGACCCAGTACTTC. Protein sequence: CASSIWDRGKETQYF.

The J gene is TRBJ1-4, the V gene TRBV5-1; 8 bases are shared with TRBD1. This CDR3 comprises 15 residues. Germline V gene lookup returns CDR1 SGHRS and CDR2 YFSETQ. Germline trimming cut 1 base from V and 6 bases from J; bases unmatched to any gene: 5. The CDR3 DNA reads TGCGCCAGCAGCTTGTCGGGACAGGATTATGAAAAACTGTTTTTT. This codes for CASSLSGQDYEKLFF.

V usage is TRBV19 and J usage is TRBJ2-7, with a tentative D call TRBD1 (6 bases). This CDR3 comprises 15 residues. Germline values: CDR1 LNHDA, CDR2 SQIVND (reference sequence). V dropped 4 bases and J dropped 0 bases, with 13 bases sitting between them. The CDR3 is CASSTAGVGSYEQYF. CDR3 DNA sequence: TGTGCCAGTAGTACCGCAGGGGTGGGCTCCTACGAGCAGTACTTC.

This chain joins TRBV28 and TRBJ2-6; D gene unclear. CDR1 and CDR2 (germline): MDHEN, SYDVKM. Trimming took off 3 bases at V and 9 bases at J, with 9 bases between the two ends. CDR3 length: 13 amino acids. CDR3 coding DNA: TGTGCCAGCAGTTTTTCCTCCCTCAACGTCCTGACTTTC. The encoded protein is CASSFSSLNVLTF.

J is TRBJ2-7 and V is TRBV29-1, with D unresolved. This CDR3 comprises 13 residues. Deletions cut 4 bases from V and 4 bases from J, with 14 bases between. CDR1 and CDR2 from the germline V gene are SQVTM and ANQGSEA. In nucleotides, the CDR3 is TGCAGCGTTGGAGCGTCAGACTTTTACGAGCAGTACTTC. Translated: CSVGASDFYEQYF.

The chain combines TRBV7-6 with TRBJ2-7, with D possibly matching TRBD2 (6 bases). The CDR3 runs 16 residues. Deletions cut 1 base from V and 7 bases from J, with 20 bases between. Germline loops: CDR1 SGHVS, CDR2 FNYEAQ. DNA for the CDR3: TGTGCCAGCAGCTTAGATGGAAGCGGGTCTATTAGGGAGCAGTACTTC. Translated, it gives CASSLDGSGSIREQYF.

The chain recombines TRBV18 with TRBJ2-5; D may be TRBD2 (5 bases). Germline-derived CDR1 and CDR2 are KGHSH and LQKENI. CDR3 length: 14 amino acids. Trimming cost V 3 bases and J 5 bases, with 13 bases left between them. CDR3: CASSPWLTGETQYF. The CDR3 bases are TGTGCCAGCTCACCGTGGCTAACGGGGGAGACCCAGTACTTC.

V gene TRBV30 combines with J gene TRBJ2-7; the match to TRBD1 covers 10 bases. The trim removed 0 bases at V and 4 bases at J, leaving 6 bases unmatched. Germline values: CDR1 GTSNPN, CDR2 SVGIG (reference sequence). CDR3 length: 15 residues. CDR3 amino acids: CAWSVKLDRGYEQYF. Written as DNA, the CDR3 is TGTGCCTGGAGTGTTAAGCTGGACAGGGGGTACGAGCAGTACTTC.

This sequence joins TRBV9 and TRBJ2-3; D is ambiguous. The CDR3 is made up of 15 amino acids. V was shortened by 3 bases and J by 1 base, with 12 bases between the two germline ends. The germline V gene has CDR1 SGDLS and CDR2 YYNGEE. The CDR3 coding sequence is TGTGCCAGCAGCGAGCCCCAACGAGGCACAGATACGCAGTATTTT. Residues: CASSEPQRGTDTQYF.

The rearrangement joins TRBV7-9 to TRBJ2-2, with 10 bases lining up with TRBD2. Germline V CDR1 and CDR2: SEHNR, FQNEAQ (reference sequence). The CDR3 consists of 18 residues. V lost 2 bases, J lost 3 bases, and 9 bases stayed unmatched. The CDR3 loop is CASSLNSGRLMDTGELFF. The CDR3 DNA is TGTGCCAGCAGCTTAAATAGCGGGAGGTTAATGGACACCGGGGAGCTGTTTTTT. Full variable domain (rest looked up from reference TRBV7-9 and TRBJ2-2): DTGVSQNPRHKITKRGQNVTFRCDPISEHNRLYWYRQTLGQGPEFLTYFQNEAQLEKSRLLSDRFSAERPKGSFSTLEIQRTEQGDSAMYLCASSLNSGRLMDTGELFFGEGSRLTVL.

V gene TRBV12-5 combines with J gene TRBJ2-1; weak D call: TRBD1 (6 bases). Germline CDR1 and CDR2: LGHNT and FRNRAP. The ends were cut back, 5 bases at V and 5 bases at J, with 13 bases in the middle. The CDR3 length is 14 residues. The CDR3 DNA follows: TGTGCTAGTGGTGCCGGGACAAAAAACAATGAGCAGTTCTTC. Translation gives CASGAGTKNNEQFF.

CDR3 region: CASSLTGWRGGGYTF. DNA for the CDR3: TGTGCCAGCAGCCTCACAGGGTGGAGAGGAGGTGGCTACACCTTC. The chain carries TRBV13 and TRBJ1-2; tentative D call: TRBD1 (6 bases). There are 15 residues in the CDR3. Trimming shortened V by 5 bases and J by 7 bases, and 20 bases separated the two germline ends. Per germline, CDR1 PRHDT and CDR2 FYEKMQ (reference sequence).

V gene TRBV10-3 combines with J gene TRBJ1-6; 10 nucleotides match TRBD1. The V segment lost 8 bases and the J segment 8 bases; nucleotides outside the gene matches: 0. The CDR3 loop spans 12 amino acids. Germline CDR1 and CDR2: ENHRY and SYGVKD. CDR3 DNA sequence: TGTGCCATCGGGACAGGGGATTCACCCCTCCACTTT. It codes for CAIGTGDSPLHF.

The count of this clone is one. The chain links TRBV19 to TRBJ1-6, with D perhaps matching TRBD1 (6 bases). The CDR3 has 13 residues. Germline V gives CDR1 LNHDA, CDR2 SQIVND (reference sequence). V was clipped by 4 bases and J by 10 bases, with 11 bases between them. CDR3 amino acids: CASSRGGGSPLHF. The CDR3 DNA reads as TGTGCCAGTAGTAGAGGGGGTGGATCACCCCTCCACTTT.

This clone has only one observation. V gene TRBV6-5 combines with J gene TRBJ2-3; D might be TRBD1 (6 bases). CDR3 length: 14 residues. Trimming stripped 2 bases from V and 2 bases from J, with 8 bases between. CDR1 and CDR2 from the germline V gene are MNHEY and SVGAGI. This CDR3 reads CASSYRQDTDTQYF. CDR3 bases: TGTGCCAGCAGTTACAGACAGGACACAGATACGCAGTATTTT.

The J gene is TRBJ2-7, the V gene TRBV14; TRBD2 agrees at 13 bases. The CDR3 loop spans 16 amino acids. The germline gives CDR1 SGHDN, CDR2 FVKESK. V was pared by 3 bases and J by 3 bases, with 5 bases of the junction left unmatched. CDR3 nucleotides: TGTGCCAGCAGCCACCTAGGACTAGCGGGAGACTACGAGCAGTACTTC. It encodes CASSHLGLAGDYEQYF.